Below are 20 T cell receptor beta chains sequenced from a single sample in a study of CXCR3-negative and CXCR3-positive naive CD8 T cells. Study conclusions and caveats: CXCR3-negative naive cells had less hydrophobic TRB CDR3s than did CXCR3-positive naive cells.

UMI-labeled 5' RACE TRB cDNA libraries were prepared from the cells. TCRdb reanalyzed the 5' RACE reads, giving one entry per CDR3 protein sequence and no DNA. Reported are roughly 100,000 distinct CDR3 sequences; the ten largest clones contain 0.3% to 0.45%. For these receptors, no antigen is known. Sequenced material: naive CXCR3+ CD8+ T cells from blood. As for subset: CD45RO-CCR7+CD27+CD95- naive CD8+ T cells expressing CXCR3 (TNR3+). The receptors were gathered from a human donor in good health. Some clones in this sample may be carry-over from other donors' samples.

This rearrangement joins TRBV20-1 to TRBJ1-2; TCRdb proposes TRBD1, but this gene call is untestable without DNA. There are 17 residues in the CDR3. Germline CDR1 DFQATT, CDR2 SNEGSKA (reference sequence). The CDR3 loop reads CSARDLYVPGTNYGYTF.

The chain employs TRBV29-1 and TRBJ1-1; TCRdb selects TRBD1, and the lack of DNA leaves this call unchecked. CDR1 and CDR2 from the germline V gene are SQVTM and ANQGSEA. There are 12 residues in the CDR3. CDR3 in amino acids: CSVPGTGGEAFF.

The chain carries TRBV13 and TRBJ1-1; the TCRdb D gene call, TRBD1, has no DNA to confirm it. The CDR3 covers 15 residues. Looked up from germline, CDR1 is PRHDT and CDR2 is FYEKMQ (reference sequence). CDR3 loop: CASSPGEKRGTEAFF.

The V and J genes are TRBV19 and TRBJ2-1; the TCRdb D gene call, TRBD1, has no DNA to confirm it. CDR3 size: 16 residues. In germline, CDR1 is LNHDA, CDR2 SQIVND (reference sequence). This CDR3 reads CASSWEPKGVNNEQFF. Using reference TRBV19 and TRBJ2-1 for the parts outside the CDR3, the full variable domain is DGGITQSPKYLFRKEGQNVTLSCEQNLNHDAMYWYRQDPGQGLRLIYYSQIVNDFQKGDIAEGYSVSREKKESFPLTVTSAQKNPTAFYLCASSWEPKGVNNEQFFGPGTRLTVL.

The chain is built from TRBV28 and TRBJ2-5; TCRdb's D call, TRBD1, is unchecked because there is no DNA. The CDR3 covers 13 residues. Germline values: CDR1 MDHEN, CDR2 SYDVKM. The CDR3 sequence: CASSPTGGETQYF.

V is TRBV28 and J is TRBJ2-1; the D gene TCRdb calls, TRBD1, cannot be checked with no DNA. Germline values: CDR1 MDHEN, CDR2 SYDVKM. This CDR3 spans 15 amino acids. The chain's CDR3 is CASSRTPQGVHEQFF.

The genes are TRBV7-9 and TRBJ2-7. The CDR3 is 15 amino acids. The germline V gene has CDR1 SEHNR and CDR2 FQNEAQ (reference sequence). CDR3 in amino acids: CASSLGLATPYEQYF.

The rearrangement uses TRBV14 and TRBJ2-3. Germline V gene lookup returns CDR1 SGHDN and CDR2 FVKESK. The CDR3 loop spans 15 amino acids. The CDR3 loop is CASSQGIRSGDTQYF.

V gene TRBV11-2 combines with J gene TRBJ2-5; TCRdb indicates TRBD1, and absent DNA this call remains unverified. The CDR3 is made up of 14 amino acids. Germline lookup yields CDR1 SGHAT and CDR2 FQNNGV. CDR3 in amino acids: CASSSWTDQETQYF.

The chain carries TRBV29-1 and TRBJ2-2. This CDR3 is 11 amino acids long. Germline CDR1 and CDR2: SQVTM and ANQGSEA. The chain's CDR3 is CSVIWAGELFF.

The chain employs TRBV2 and TRBJ2-7. CDR3 size: 15 residues. CDR1 is SNHLY, CDR2 FYNNEI, per germline. CDR3 in amino acids: CASSERARSSYEQYF.

The chain links TRBV7-9 to TRBJ2-1; the TRBD2 assignment by TCRdb is unverifiable without DNA. Germline lookup yields CDR1 SEHNR and CDR2 FQNEAQ (reference sequence). CDR3 length: 15 amino acids. This CDR3 is CASSSTSGDYNEQFF.

The genes are TRBV7-2 and TRBJ2-7; checking the TCRdb D call of TRBD2 is not possible without DNA. The V gene's germline CDR1 is SGHTA and CDR2 FQGNSA. The CDR3 runs to 15 residues. The CDR3 sequence is CASSLYGGLGYEQYF.

The chain joins TRBV5-1 to TRBJ2-7; the TCRdb call, TRBD1, lacks DNA for checking. Per germline, CDR1 SGHRS and CDR2 YFSETQ. There are 13 residues in the CDR3. The CDR3 spells CASRVPGQTKEYF.

The J gene is TRBJ1-1, the V gene TRBV12-5; checking the TCRdb D call of TRBD1 is not possible without DNA. This CDR3 is built from 14 residues. The V gene's germline CDR1 is LGHNT and CDR2 FRNRAP. CDR3 loop: CASGLGTENTEAFF.

This sequence joins TRBV29-1 and TRBJ2-3; the TRBD2 assignment by TCRdb is unverifiable without DNA. CDR1 and CDR2 (germline): SQVTM, ANQGSEA. This CDR3 region has 14 residues. CDR3 loop: CSVDGEGSTDTQYF.

The chain combines TRBV29-1 with TRBJ2-1; absent DNA, TCRdb's TRBD2 call cannot be checked. The CDR3 extends over 16 amino acids. CDR1 and CDR2 (germline): SQVTM, ANQGSEA. This CDR3 is CSVVGGLAGGGNEQFF.

The gene calls are TRBV30 and TRBJ2-7. In germline, CDR1 is GTSNPN, CDR2 SVGIG (reference sequence). The CDR3 contains 13 residues. CDR3: CAWSVSGSYEQYF.

This chain connects TRBV7-9 to TRBJ2-7; the D call of TRBD1 rests on TCRdb alone, since no DNA is present to check it. The CDR3 covers 15 residues. Germline CDR1 reads SEHNR; CDR2 reads FQNEAQ (reference sequence). The CDR3 sequence: CASSTSIDRDYEQYF.

The chain couples TRBV27 to TRBJ2-3; TCRdb proposes TRBD1, but this gene call is untestable without DNA. Germline CDR1 is MNHEY and CDR2 is SMNVEV (reference sequence). The CDR3 is 15 amino acids. The CDR3 sequence is CASSPGGGEPDTQYF.